The entry below describes one T cell receptor (beta chain). V was clipped by 1 base and J by 3 bases, with 7 bases between them. This CDR3 has 13 amino acids. CDR1 and CDR2 from the germline V gene are SGHRS and YFSETQ. This record belongs to a study of cytomegalovirus exposure and HLA in healthy donors. The wider study: Within the Caucasian-associated ancestry cluster were 81% of the approximately 400 genotyped donors.

With 60 Vbeta and 13 Jbeta primers, the PCR was carried out. Only in-frame clones appear in the TCRdb table, and some are missing; sequencing was by immunoSEQ multiplex PCR. Here the sample spans roughly 120,000 clones, around 80% being singletons. The gene calls are TRBV5-1 and TRBJ2-5; D is possibly TRBD1 (6 bases). This clonotype originated in a human donor in good health. The material sequenced was PBMCs. CDR3 sequence (DNA): TGCGCCAGCAGCTTGACAGGGAAAGAGACCCAGTACTTC. It encodes CASSLTGKETQYF.